This T cell receptor (beta chain) was obtained from a study of blood T cell repertoires in COVID-19. Whole-study context: Sites across the United States, Italy and Spain contributed samples from acute and convalescent COVID-19. Nucleic acid was either cDNA or gDNA, and it came from T cells, B-cell-depleted T cells, or PBMCs.

Libraries were prepared by immunoSEQ multiplex PCR; TCRdb keeps only in-frame clonotypes and omits some of them. The sample shows about 140,000 clones, 60% to 80% of them seen only once. Cohort 3 donors counted as recovered after two negative PCRs, clearance, or resolved symptoms. V lost 4 bases and J lost 5, with 6 bases in between. The CDR3 is 11 amino acids. The sample consisted of PBMCs or T cells enriched from blood (not recorded which). The receptor was derived from a woman between 50 and 59 years old who had recovered from COVID-19. V is TRBV12-3 or TRBV12-4 and J is TRBJ2-7; D not certain. The chain's CDR3 is CASSSSHEQYF. The CDR3 DNA reads TGTGCCAGCAGTTCTTCCCACGAGCAGTACTTC.